In its sample, the clone carrying this T cell receptor beta chain was seen a few times. The antigen is not known. This CDR3 is 14 amino acids long. Germline assignment: CDR1 ENHRY and CDR2 SYGVKD. V gave up 6 bases and J gave up 2 bases; unmatched junction bases: 3. This sample is part of a study of identical twins. TCRdb used MiXCR to reprocess the 5' RACE reads, holding one entry per CDR3 protein. The sample contains 400,000 to 600,000 distinct CDR3 sequences, under 25% of which appear only once. Whole-study findings and limits: Where out-of-frame alpha sequences were twin-shared, they showed excess low generation probability. Recombination models fit unrelated individuals' TCR alpha sharing but underestimated twins'. In cord blood, abundant beta clonotypes had fewer insertions; memory showed no trend.

The sample was also linked to a second study, of yellow fever vaccine responses in identical twins.

The source material was CD4+ T cells sorted from blood. The chain links TRBV10-3 to TRBJ2-2; TRBD2 aligns across 7 bases. The receptor was derived from a woman between 18 and 29 years old in good health. CDR3 nucleotide sequence: TGTGCCATCAGCCCAGCGGGAAACACCGGGGAGCTGTTTTTT. It specifies CAISPAGNTGELFF.